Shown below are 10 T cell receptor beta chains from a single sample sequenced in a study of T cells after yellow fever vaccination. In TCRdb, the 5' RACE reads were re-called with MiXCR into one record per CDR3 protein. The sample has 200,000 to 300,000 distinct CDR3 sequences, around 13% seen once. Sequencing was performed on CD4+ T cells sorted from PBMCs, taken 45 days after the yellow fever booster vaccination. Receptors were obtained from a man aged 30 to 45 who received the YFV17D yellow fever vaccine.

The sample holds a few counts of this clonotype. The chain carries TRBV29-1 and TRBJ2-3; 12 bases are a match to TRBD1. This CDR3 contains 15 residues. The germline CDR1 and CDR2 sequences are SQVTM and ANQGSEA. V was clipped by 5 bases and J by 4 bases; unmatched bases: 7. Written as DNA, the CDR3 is TGCAGCGTTCCTGGGGACAGGGGGCGCCCAGATACGCAGTATTTT. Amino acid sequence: CSVPGDRGRPDTQYF.

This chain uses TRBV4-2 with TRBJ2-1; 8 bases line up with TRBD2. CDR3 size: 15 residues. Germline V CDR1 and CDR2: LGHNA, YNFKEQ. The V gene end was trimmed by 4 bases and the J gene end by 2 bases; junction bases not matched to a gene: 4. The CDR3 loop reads CASSPGGGAYNEQFF. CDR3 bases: TGTGCCAGCAGCCCCGGGGGGGGGGCCTACAATGAGCAGTTCTTC.

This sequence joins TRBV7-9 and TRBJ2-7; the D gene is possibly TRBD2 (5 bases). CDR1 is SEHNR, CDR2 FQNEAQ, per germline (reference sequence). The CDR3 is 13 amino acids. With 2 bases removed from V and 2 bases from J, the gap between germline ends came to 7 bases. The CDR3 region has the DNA TGTGCCAGCAGCTTAAAGGAGGCCTACGAGCAGTACTTC. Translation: CASSLKEAYEQYF.

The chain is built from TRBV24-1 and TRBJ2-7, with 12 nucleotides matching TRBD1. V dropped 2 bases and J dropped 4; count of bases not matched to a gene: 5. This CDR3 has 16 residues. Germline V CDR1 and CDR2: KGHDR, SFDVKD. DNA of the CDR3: TGTGCCACCAGTGATTCCGGGACAGGGGGCCAATACGAGCAGTACTTC. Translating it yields CATSDSGTGGQYEQYF.

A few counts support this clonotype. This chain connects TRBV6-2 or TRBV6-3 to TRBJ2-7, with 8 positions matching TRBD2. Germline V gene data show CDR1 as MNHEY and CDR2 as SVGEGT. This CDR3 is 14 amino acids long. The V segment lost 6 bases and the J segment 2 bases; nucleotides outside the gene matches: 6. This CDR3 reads CASREIAGTYEQYF. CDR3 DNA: TGTGCCAGCAGGGAAATAGCGGGGACCTACGAGCAGTACTTC.

The CDR3 region is CASTYGSGGHEQFF. The CDR3 DNA reads as TGTGCCAGCACGTACGGGAGCGGGGGACATGAGCAGTTCTTC. The chain combines TRBV12-3 or TRBV12-4 with TRBJ2-1, with 8 nucleotides matching TRBD2. The V gene end was trimmed by 7 bases and the J gene end by 8 bases; junction bases not matched to a gene: 10. This CDR3 has 14 amino acids.

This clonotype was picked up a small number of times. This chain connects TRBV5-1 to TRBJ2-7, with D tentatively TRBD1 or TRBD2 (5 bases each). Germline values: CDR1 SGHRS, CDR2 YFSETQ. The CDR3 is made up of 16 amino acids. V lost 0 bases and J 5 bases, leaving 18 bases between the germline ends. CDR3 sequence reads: CASSLGGTGSGNEQYF. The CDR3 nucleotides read TGCGCCAGCAGCTTGGGAGGGACGGGCTCAGGAAACGAGCAGTACTTC. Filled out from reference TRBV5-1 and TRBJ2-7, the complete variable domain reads KAGVTQTPRYLIKTRGQQVTLSCSPISGHRSVSWYQQTPGQGLQFLFEYFSETQRNKGNFPGRFSGRQFSNSRSEMNVSTLELGDSALYLCASSLGGTGSGNEQYFGPGTRLTVT.

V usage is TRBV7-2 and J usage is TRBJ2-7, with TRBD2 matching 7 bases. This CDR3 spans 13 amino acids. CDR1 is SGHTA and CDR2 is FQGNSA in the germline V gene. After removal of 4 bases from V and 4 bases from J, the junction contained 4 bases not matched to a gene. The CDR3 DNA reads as TGTGCCAGCAGCTCGCGGGAGAGGTACGAGCAGTACTTC. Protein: CASSSRERYEQYF.

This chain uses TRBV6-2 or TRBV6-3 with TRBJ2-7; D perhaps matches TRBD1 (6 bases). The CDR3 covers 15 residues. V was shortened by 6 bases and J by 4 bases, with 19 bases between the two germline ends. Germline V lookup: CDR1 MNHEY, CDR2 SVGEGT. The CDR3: CASRARDTSGYEQYF. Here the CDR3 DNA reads TGTGCCAGCAGAGCTCGGGACACCTCGGGATACGAGCAGTACTTC.

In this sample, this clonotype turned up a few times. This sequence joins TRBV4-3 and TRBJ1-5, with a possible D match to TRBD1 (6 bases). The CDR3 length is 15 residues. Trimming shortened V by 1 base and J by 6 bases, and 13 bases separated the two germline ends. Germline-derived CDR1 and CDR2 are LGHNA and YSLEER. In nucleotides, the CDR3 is TGCGCCAGCAGCCAAGTATCAGGGGTTGGTCAGCCCCAGCATTTT. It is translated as CASSQVSGVGQPQHF.